This is a list of T cell receptor beta chains from one sample in a study of T-cell memory formation after mild COVID-19. TCRdb re-derived calls from the 5' RACE reads in MiXCR, one entry per CDR3 protein. The sample records hundreds of thousands of distinct CDR3 sequences, roughly 17% being singletons. Sequenced material: PBMCs or a T cell subset sorted from them (not recorded which). The receptors stem from an adult woman who had mild COVID-19 (a few samples of this study predate the infection). Cell type and time point are not known. CDR3s include the opening cysteine and the closing phenylalanine or tryptophan. A D gene is named only where the DNA matches it firmly. Clone size is stated in some rows and not others, as once, few, many or a class when expanded.

size,V,J,D,DNA,CDR3
-,TRBV29-1,TRBJ2-1,TRBD2,TGCAGCGCCTGGACTAGCGGGGGGAGCTCCTACAATGAGCAGTTCTTC,CSAWTSGGSSYNEQFF
few,TRBV28,TRBJ1-1,TRBD1,TGTGCCAGCAGTTCAACCACAGGGGTCCTCAACACTGAAGCTTTCTTT,CASSSTTGVLNTEAFF
few,TRBV7-2,TRBJ2-3,TRBD1,TGTGCCAGCAGCTTAAGGGGACAGGGGATATCAGATACGCAGTATTTT,CASSLRGQGISDTQYF
-,TRBV19,TRBJ1-2,TRBD1,TGTGCCAGCAGAGGGGGCCATGGCTACACCTTC,CASRGGHGYTF
-,TRBV24-1,TRBJ1-5,-,TGTGCCACCAGTGAGACGGGAAAAAGCAATCAGCCCCAGCATTTT,CATSETGKSNQPQHF
-,TRBV2,TRBJ1-3,-,TGTGCCAGCAGTCGTCAGGATGGAAACACCATATATTTT,CASSRQDGNTIYF
-,TRBV12-3/TRBV12-4,TRBJ2-2,TRBD1,TGTGCCAGCAGGTCCGGGACAGGGGACACCGGGGAGCTGTTTTTT,CASRSGTGDTGELFF
-,TRBV20-1,TRBJ1-2,TRBD1,TGCAGTGCTAGAGGGCCGGGACAGGGTGGCGGCTACACCTTC,CSARGPGQGGGYTF
many,TRBV12-3/TRBV12-4,TRBJ2-5,-,TGTGCCAGCAGTTTTATAGTGGCAGTATCACAAGAGACCCAGTACTTC,CASSFIVAVSQETQYF
-,TRBV15,TRBJ2-7,-,TGTGCCACCAGCAGAGACGCGCCGACGGGGAGCTCCTACGAGCAGTACTTC,CATSRDAPTGSSYEQYF
-,TRBV7-9,TRBJ2-1,-,TGTGCCAGCAGCGTAACCTCTAGGGAGCAGTTCTTC,CASSVTSREQFF
many,TRBV5-1,TRBJ2-1,TRBD2,TGCGCCAGCAAAGGGCTAGCGGGAGGAAACAATGAGCAGTTCTTC,CASKGLAGGNNEQFF
few,TRBV12-3/TRBV12-4,TRBJ2-7,TRBD2,TGTGCCAGCAGTTTTGGGGAGGGGACGATCGGCGAGCAGTACTTC,CASSFGEGTIGEQYF
-,TRBV3-1,TRBJ1-5,TRBD1,TGTGCCAGCAGTCCCCCAGGGGGTCCCCAGCATTTT,CASSPPGGPQHF
many,TRBV19,TRBJ2-7,-,TGTGCCAGTAGCCTAACCGGGGTTCTCGGCGAGCAGTACTTC,CASSLTGVLGEQYF
few,TRBV12-3/TRBV12-4,TRBJ1-2,TRBD1,TGTGCCAGCAGTTTAGCGACAGGGGGCCGGAACTATGGCTACACCTTC,CASSLATGGRNYGYTF
-,TRBV24-1,TRBJ2-3,-,TGTGCCACCAGTGAGACCGGGACCTCAGATACGCAGTATTTT,CATSETGTSDTQYF
-,TRBV5-1,TRBJ2-7,TRBD2,TGCGCCAGCAGCCAACCGACTAGCAATGACTACGAGCAGTACTTC,CASSQPTSNDYEQYF
-,TRBV5-1,TRBJ1-3,-,TGCGCCAGCAGCCCGTCCTCAGGGAAGAGCTCTGGAAACACCATATATTTT,CASSPSSGKSSGNTIYF
few,TRBV24-1,TRBJ2-7,-,TGTGCCACCAGTGACTCCGGGACGTACGAGCAGTACTTC,CATSDSGTYEQYF
-,TRBV6-1,TRBJ2-7,TRBD2,TGTGCCAGCAGCTCGGTTTTTTGGACTAGCGGGGGGTTCTACGAGCAGTACTTC,CASSSVFWTSGGFYEQYF
-,TRBV4-2,TRBJ2-1,TRBD2,TGTGCCAGCAGCCAAGGACTAGCGGGGGACCAAACGGGGCAGTTCTTC,CASSQGLAGDQTGQFF
few,TRBV20-1,TRBJ2-1,-,TGCAGTGCTAGAGCGCCCGCTTCTGGTCGTAATGAGCAGTTCTTC,CSARAPASGRNEQFF
-,TRBV5-1,TRBJ2-1,-,TGCGCCAGCAGCTCTCAGACGGAGCAGTTCTTC,CASSSQTEQFF
-,TRBV12-3/TRBV12-4,TRBJ2-5,TRBD2,TGTGCCAGCACTCCGGGACTAGCGGAAGACCCTGGTGAGACCCAGTACTTC,CASTPGLAEDPGETQYF
few,TRBV18,TRBJ2-5,-,TGTGCCAGCTCACCACCGGCCTTTGGCAGCGAAGGAGAGACCCAGTACTTC,CASSPPAFGSEGETQYF
few,TRBV4-1,TRBJ2-6,-,TGCGCCAGCAGCGCTCGGACGGGGAGCTCTGGGGCCAACGTCCTGACTTTC,CASSARTGSSGANVLTF
few,TRBV15,TRBJ1-2,-,TGTGCCACCAGCAGGTCAGCCTATGGCTACACCTTC,CATSRSAYGYTF
few,TRBV11-3,TRBJ2-2,-,TGTGCCAGCAGCTTAGGGAGCGGAAATGCGAACACCGGGGAGCTGTTTTTT,CASSLGSGNANTGELFF
few,TRBV7-9,TRBJ2-1,-,TGTGCCAGCAGCTTTCACGGCCATGAGCAGTTCTTC,CASSFHGHEQFF
-,TRBV7-2,TRBJ1-6,-,TGTGCCAGCAGACACTATGACCGGGACAAACCCCTCCACTTT,CASRHYDRDKPLHF
few,TRBV4-1,TRBJ2-5,-,TGCGCCAGCAGCCAAGCTCGTTACCAAGAGACCCAGTACTTC,CASSQARYQETQYF
few,TRBV4-3,TRBJ2-3,-,TGCGCCAGCAGCCAAGGCCGGCCGTGGGACCCCACAGATACGCAGTATTTT,CASSQGRPWDPTDTQYF
-,TRBV5-5,TRBJ2-3,-,TGTGCCAGCAGCTACAGCAGTAGCACAGATACGCAGTATTTT,CASSYSSSTDTQYF
-,TRBV12-3/TRBV12-4,TRBJ2-5,TRBD2,TGTGCCAGCAGCAGTCCGGGGGGGGGAGGAGAGACCCAGTACTTC,CASSSPGGGGETQYF
few,TRBV7-9,TRBJ2-7,TRBD2,TGTGCCAGCAGCTTGGGACTAGCTGATAGAGAGCAGTACTTC,CASSLGLADREQYF
-,TRBV27,TRBJ2-5,-,TGTGCCAGCAGTCCTATTGCAGAGGGGGAGACCCAGTACTTC,CASSPIAEGETQYF
-,TRBV5-1,TRBJ2-5,TRBD2,TGCGCCAGCAGCTTCCTAGCGGGGGTCCGCCAGGGGGAGACCCAGTACTTC,CASSFLAGVRQGETQYF
few,TRBV7-2,TRBJ2-7,-,TGTGCCAGCAGCTACTTGACACCTTACGAGCAGTACTTC,CASSYLTPYEQYF
many,TRBV10-3,TRBJ2-4,-,TGTGCCATCAGTGAATCAGGGGCGAAAGCCAAAAACATTCAGTACTTC,CAISESGAKAKNIQYF
many,TRBV11-2,TRBJ1-2,-,TGTGCCAGCAGCTTAGACGGAGGGCTCGGGTCCTATGGCTACACCTTC,CASSLDGGLGSYGYTF
-,TRBV7-9,TRBJ2-7,-,TGTGCCAGCAGCCCGGGACGAAACGAGCAGTACTTC,CASSPGRNEQYF
-,TRBV12-3/TRBV12-4,TRBJ1-1,-,TGTGCCAGCGGGCAATCGGCTGGTACTGAAGCTTTCTTT,CASGQSAGTEAFF
few,TRBV7-2,TRBJ2-2,-,TGTGCCAGCAGCTTAGCGCGGGCAGACACCGGGGAGCTGTTTTTT,CASSLARADTGELFF
-,TRBV24-1,TRBJ1-2,-,TGTGCCACCAGTGATTTAACCCATCGCGGGAATAACTATGGCTACACCTTC,CATSDLTHRGNNYGYTF
-,TRBV15,TRBJ2-1,TRBD2,TGTGCCACCAGCGCGGGTAGCGGGGTCGACAATGAGCAGTTCTTC,CATSAGSGVDNEQFF
many,TRBV12-3/TRBV12-4,TRBJ1-4,-,TGTGCCAGCAAGCGTTCAACTAATGAAAAACTGTTTTTT,CASKRSTNEKLFF
few,TRBV7-9,TRBJ2-7,TRBD1,TGTGCCAGCAACTCCCCGGGACAGGGGACCTACGAGCAGTACTTC,CASNSPGQGTYEQYF
-,TRBV20-1,TRBJ2-7,TRBD2,TGCAGTGCTACGACTAGCGGGCTCTACGAGCAGTACTTC,CSATTSGLYEQYF
few,TRBV12-3/TRBV12-4,TRBJ2-3,-,TGTGCCAGCAGTTTAACGGCAGCAGGAGATACGCAGTATTTT,CASSLTAAGDTQYF
many,TRBV20-1,TRBJ2-5,-,TGCAGTGCCAGTCGTACAGAGACCCAGTACTTC,CSASRTETQYF
few,TRBV11-2,TRBJ2-3,-,TGTGCCAGCAGCTCAACCGGGACTCAAACGGGCGCGCAGTATTTT,CASSSTGTQTGAQYF